This TCR beta chain was observed in a study of T cells generated in artificial thymic organoids (dated by TCRdb to the late 2010s). For the study in its entirety: In some experiments, thymic T cells were further FACS-purified to deplete CD4 immature single positive or double positive precursors. Displayed repertoire sequencing data were described as representative of three independent experiments. The TCR alpha and beta CDR3 repertoires of CD8 single positive T cells derived from in vitro artificial thymic organoids were compared with those of thymic and peripheral blood naive CD8 T cells.

Separate semi-nested PCR amplifications were run for the TCRalpha and TCRbeta libraries, using Advantage 2 and reverse primers located in the TRAC or TRBC constant regions. The amount of total RNA used for first-strand cDNA synthesis ranged from about 3.5 to 500 ng. TCR cDNA libraries were generated by 5'-RACE using the SMARTer PCR cDNA Synthesis kit, with a poly-dT primer for first-strand synthesis. The semi-nested reverse primers in the constant regions carried 5-nucleotide sample-specific barcodes, and the PCR products were cleaned up with the Zymo DNA Clean and Concentrator-5 kit. As many as ten barcoded samples were combined into a pool, ligated to Illumina adaptors, and sequenced on an Illumina MiSeq as 2 x 150 bp paired-end reads. Turning to the authors' computational methods: After demultiplexing, reads were aligned with BLAT to a custom library containing all human TRAV, TRAJ, TRBV, TRBD and TRBJ combinations from IMGT. The best BLAT hits were picked using pslCDnaFilter (-maxAligns=1, -ignoreIntrons), and custom Perl scripts were used to calculate clonotype frequencies. TCRdb reprocessed the public reads (quality trimming at Q25 with fastp, clone calling with MiXCR) and kept in-frame beta chains. All rows with the same CDR3 protein become a single entry with the most common DNA and genes. TCRdb's processing, not the authors' own work, is the source of the V and J calls. The sample has thousands of distinct CDR3 sequences on record, approximately 16% of them singletons. The ten biggest clones cover 1.4% of the sample.

The CDR3 spans 12 residues, from the cysteine through the phenylalanine. Only CDR3 DNA remains: 36 bases, in frame from the first base. Taken from the germline V gene (reference sequence), the CDR1 and CDR2 loops are DFQATT and SNEGSKA. V drops 7 bases and J drops 4 bases, leaving 13 bases in between. General findings and caveats noted by the study authors: The TCR clonotype diversity of organoid-derived CD8 single positive T cells was physiological and comparable to that of naive CD8 T cells from thymus and blood.

A word on this clonotype: Its antigen remains unidentified. No base qualities exist here, and no much larger clone lies one base off it.

Enrichment of primary CD8+ T cells was performed with magnetic beads using the Miltenyi CD8+ T cell Isolation Kit. Prior to RNA extraction, CD3+TCRalphabeta+CD8 single positive T cells from organoids and thymus were isolated by FACS sorting. For each sample, total RNA was purified from approximately 40,000 to 200,000 sorted cells using the RNeasy Micro kit, and RNA quality was assessed on an Agilent RNA 6000 Nano chip. Thymic fragments were dissected, disrupted by pipetting and passed through a 70 um strainer to release thymocytes. The receptor's source is a human donor who gave cord blood stem cells for thymic organoid culture, a cardiac surgery patient who gave postnatal thymus, or a blood donor (not recorded which). Sequencing input: naive CD8+ T cells from the thymus. Taken with the paper, the label for cell subset or site translates to: CD3+TCRalphabeta+CD8SP T cells; for blood, CD45RO-CCR7+ naive CD8+ T cells. The V and J genes are TRBV20-1 and TRBJ1-1; the D segment cannot be called with confidence. The DNA is TGCAGTGACCCCGGACGGGTCACTGAAGCTTTCTTT. The resulting protein is CSDPGRVTEAFF.